The rows below give T cell receptor beta chains drawn from one sample of a study of cytomegalovirus exposure and HLA in healthy donors. The assay was immunoSEQ multiplex PCR, and TCRdb's table has in-frame clones only and misses some. The sample contains 150,000 to 200,000 clones, nearly 80% of which appear only once. The sample consisted of PBMCs. The receptors originated from a man aged 45-65 years in good health and CMV-seropositive. The CDR3 runs from the conserved cysteine through the conserved F or W. The D gene is left open where the match is weak. Size values are once, few and many counts, or a class for expanded clones, and some rows have none.

j_call: TRBJ1-3
clone_size: .
d_call: TRBD1
v_call: TRBV7-9
cdr3_nt: TGTGCCAGCAGCTTAGTCCGACAGGGGGCCAGTTCAAGGCGGAACACCATATATTTT
cdr3_aa: CASSLVRQGASSRRNTIYF

j_call: TRBJ2-3
clone_size: .
d_call: TRBD1
v_call: TRBV7-9
cdr3_nt: TGTGCCAGCAGAGCCCCCGGGACAGCTGTCACAGATACGCAGTATTTT
cdr3_aa: CASRAPGTAVTDTQYF

j_call: TRBJ1-3
clone_size: once
d_call: .
v_call: TRBV15
cdr3_nt: TGTGCCACCAGCGTCCGGAGCTCTGGAAACACCATATATTTT
cdr3_aa: CATSVRSSGNTIYF

j_call: TRBJ2-3
clone_size: .
d_call: .
v_call: TRBV11-2
cdr3_nt: TGTGCCAGCAGCCCACATGGGGGCCAGGATACGCAGTATTTT
cdr3_aa: CASSPHGGQDTQYF

j_call: TRBJ1-1
clone_size: .
d_call: TRBD1
v_call: TRBV10-3
cdr3_nt: TGTGCCATCAGTGGACAGGGAAGAGGGGCTGAAGCTTTCTTT
cdr3_aa: CAISGQGRGAEAFF

j_call: TRBJ1-1
clone_size: .
d_call: TRBD1
v_call: TRBV2
cdr3_nt: TGTGCCAGCAGAGGGGGAGACAGGGTCACTGAAGCTTTCTTT
cdr3_aa: CASRGGDRVTEAFF

j_call: TRBJ2-2
clone_size: few
d_call: TRBD2
v_call: TRBV6-6
cdr3_nt: TGTGCCAGCAGGTTCCTAGCGGGGGGGAACACCGGGGAGCTGTTTTTT
cdr3_aa: CASRFLAGGNTGELFF

j_call: TRBJ1-1
clone_size: few
d_call: TRBD1
v_call: TRBV6-5
cdr3_nt: TGTGCCAGCAGTTTACTGACAGGGCTGGTGAACACTGAAGCTTTCTTT
cdr3_aa: CASSLLTGLVNTEAFF

j_call: TRBJ1-6
clone_size: .
d_call: .
v_call: TRBV10-3
cdr3_nt: TGTGCCATCAGTGAAAAGGCAGGGGTTGGTTCACCCCTCCACTTT
cdr3_aa: CAISEKAGVGSPLHF

j_call: TRBJ1-4
clone_size: .
d_call: TRBD1
v_call: TRBV4-1
cdr3_nt: TGCGCCAGCAGCCAGTTAGACAGGGACCGGGAAAAACTGTTTTTT
cdr3_aa: CASSQLDRDREKLFF

j_call: TRBJ1-5
clone_size: .
d_call: TRBD1
v_call: TRBV6-1
cdr3_nt: TGTGCCAGCAACGGACAGGGCAGCAATCAGCCCCAGCATTTT
cdr3_aa: CASNGQGSNQPQHF

j_call: TRBJ2-7
clone_size: few
d_call: .
v_call: TRBV6-6
cdr3_nt: TGTGCCAGCAGTTTATCATCAGGGGCAGAACAGTACTTC
cdr3_aa: CASSLSSGAEQYF

j_call: TRBJ2-1
clone_size: .
d_call: .
v_call: TRBV5-1
cdr3_nt: TGCGCCAGCAGCTCCATGATGGGGCCGACTAATGAGCAGTTCTTC
cdr3_aa: CASSSMMGPTNEQFF

j_call: TRBJ2-6
clone_size: .
d_call: .
v_call: TRBV2
cdr3_nt: TGTGCCAGCAGTACCTACTCTGGGGCCAACGTCCTGACTTTC
cdr3_aa: CASSTYSGANVLTF

j_call: TRBJ1-2
clone_size: .
d_call: TRBD1
v_call: TRBV5-1
cdr3_nt: TGCGCCAGCAGCTCCGGACAGGGGGACTATGGCTACACCTTC
cdr3_aa: CASSSGQGDYGYTF

j_call: TRBJ1-1
clone_size: .
d_call: TRBD1
v_call: TRBV4-3
cdr3_nt: TGCGCCAGCAGCCCACAGGGGGATACTGAAGCTTTCTTT
cdr3_aa: CASSPQGDTEAFF

j_call: TRBJ1-2
clone_size: .
d_call: .
v_call: TRBV11-2
cdr3_nt: TGTGCCAGCAGCTTGGCCGGGGTGGGCTACACCTTC
cdr3_aa: CASSLAGVGYTF

j_call: TRBJ2-3
clone_size: .
d_call: .
v_call: TRBV6-1
cdr3_nt: TGTGCCAGCAGTGCCGGCCTAAACGGATACAGGGAGTTATCAGATACGCAGTATTTT
cdr3_aa: CASSAGLNGYRELSDTQYF

j_call: TRBJ1-1
clone_size: few
d_call: .
v_call: TRBV6-5
cdr3_nt: TGTGCCAGCAGTTCGGGAGACACTGAAGCTTTCTTT
cdr3_aa: CASSSGDTEAFF

j_call: TRBJ2-5
clone_size: .
d_call: TRBD2
v_call: TRBV28
cdr3_nt: TGTGCCAGCAGGTCCCTAGCGGGGGGCGTCAAGGCCCAGTACTTC
cdr3_aa: CASRSLAGGVKAQYF

j_call: TRBJ2-1
clone_size: .
d_call: TRBD1
v_call: TRBV29-1
cdr3_nt: TGCAGCGTGGTGGGACAGGGCTCCTACAATGAGCAGTTCTTC
cdr3_aa: CSVVGQGSYNEQFF

j_call: TRBJ2-5
clone_size: .
d_call: TRBD1
v_call: TRBV5-1
cdr3_nt: TGCGCCAGCAGCTTGCAACAGGGGGACCAAGAGACCCAGTACTTC
cdr3_aa: CASSLQQGDQETQYF

j_call: TRBJ2-7
clone_size: .
d_call: .
v_call: TRBV11-2
cdr3_nt: TGTGCCAGCAGCCTGGGGGGTGCCACGGTTGGTAAGGAGCAGTACTTC
cdr3_aa: CASSLGGATVGKEQYF

j_call: TRBJ1-1
clone_size: .
d_call: .
v_call: TRBV28
cdr3_nt: TGTGCCAGCAGTACCAGGCGCCACACTGAAGCTTTCTTT
cdr3_aa: CASSTRRHTEAFF

j_call: TRBJ1-1
clone_size: few
d_call: TRBD1
v_call: TRBV11-3
cdr3_nt: TGTGCCAGCAGCTTTACAGGGGGCACTGAAGCTTTCTTT
cdr3_aa: CASSFTGGTEAFF

j_call: TRBJ2-6
clone_size: .
d_call: TRBD1
v_call: TRBV7-9
cdr3_nt: TGTGCCAGCAGTGGGGACAGACCCAACGTCCTGACTTTC
cdr3_aa: CASSGDRPNVLTF

j_call: TRBJ1-1
clone_size: .
d_call: .
v_call: TRBV7-2
cdr3_nt: TGTGCCAGCAGCTTCCGTTTTCAGTTTAACACTGAAGCTTTCTTT
cdr3_aa: CASSFRFQFNTEAFF

j_call: TRBJ2-1
clone_size: .
d_call: TRBD2
v_call: TRBV28
cdr3_nt: TGTGCCAGCAGGGGGGGCGGCGGGGGGTCTTACAATGAGCAGTTCTTC
cdr3_aa: CASRGGGGGSYNEQFF

j_call: TRBJ1-2
clone_size: .
d_call: TRBD1
v_call: TRBV14
cdr3_nt: TGTGCCAGCAGCCGTCTACGGGACAGCCACTATGGCTACACCTTC
cdr3_aa: CASSRLRDSHYGYTF

j_call: TRBJ1-4
clone_size: .
d_call: .
v_call: TRBV27
cdr3_nt: TGTGCCAGCAGCCCTGGAACAGTCCCTAATGAAAAACTGTTTTTT
cdr3_aa: CASSPGTVPNEKLFF

j_call: TRBJ2-2
clone_size: .
d_call: TRBD1
v_call: TRBV2
cdr3_nt: TGTGCCAGCAGACCCGGGACAGGGTTAACCGGGGAGCTGTTTTTT
cdr3_aa: CASRPGTGLTGELFF

j_call: TRBJ1-1
clone_size: few
d_call: .
v_call: TRBV7-8
cdr3_nt: TGTGCCAGCAGCTTAGCAGAGGTGAACACTGAAGCTTTCTTT
cdr3_aa: CASSLAEVNTEAFF

j_call: TRBJ2-1
clone_size: .
d_call: .
v_call: TRBV6-4
cdr3_nt: TGTGCCAGCAGTGGGTTCCCGGGGTACAATGAGCAGTTCTTC
cdr3_aa: CASSGFPGYNEQFF

j_call: TRBJ2-3
clone_size: .
d_call: .
v_call: TRBV4-3
cdr3_nt: TGCGCCAGCAGCCACCAGGGGAGGGCAGATACGCAGTATTTT
cdr3_aa: CASSHQGRADTQYF

j_call: TRBJ1-1
clone_size: .
d_call: TRBD1
v_call: TRBV5-1
cdr3_nt: TGCGCCAGCAGCTTAGGACAGGGACGAACTGAAGCTTTCTTT
cdr3_aa: CASSLGQGRTEAFF

j_call: TRBJ1-5
clone_size: .
d_call: .
v_call: TRBV25-1
cdr3_nt: TGTGCCAGCAGTGAGGCGGGGTCGGGAGAACAGCCCCAGCATTTT
cdr3_aa: CASSEAGSGEQPQHF

j_call: TRBJ1-2
clone_size: .
d_call: .
v_call: TRBV4-1
cdr3_nt: TGCGCCAGCAGCCAAGAGGACTCTGGTTTAGCTAACTATGGCTACACCTTC
cdr3_aa: CASSQEDSGLANYGYTF

j_call: TRBJ1-1
clone_size: .
d_call: .
v_call: TRBV6-1
cdr3_nt: TGTGCCAGCAGCTCTCCAGGGTCTTGGACTGAAGCTTTCTTT
cdr3_aa: CASSSPGSWTEAFF

j_call: TRBJ2-5
clone_size: .
d_call: .
v_call: TRBV6-1
cdr3_nt: TGTGCCAGCAGTGAAAACGGTCAGACCCAGTACTTC
cdr3_aa: CASSENGQTQYF

j_call: TRBJ2-5
clone_size: .
d_call: .
v_call: TRBV20-1
cdr3_nt: TGCAGTCCCAGGAGGAGTAGGGACCAGTACTTC
cdr3_aa: CSPRRSRDQYF

j_call: TRBJ2-3
clone_size: .
d_call: .
v_call: TRBV7-3
cdr3_nt: TGTGCCAGCAGCTTATCTCCAGGGGCCGGCACAGATACGCAGTATTTT
cdr3_aa: CASSLSPGAGTDTQYF

j_call: TRBJ2-6
clone_size: .
d_call: .
v_call: TRBV6-5
cdr3_nt: TGTGCCAGCAGTTCCAGCTCTGGGGCCAACGTCCTGACTTTC
cdr3_aa: CASSSSSGANVLTF

j_call: TRBJ1-2
clone_size: many
d_call: .
v_call: TRBV6-5
cdr3_nt: TGTGCCAGCAGTTACGTCGGGGACAGCTACACCTTC
cdr3_aa: CASSYVGDSYTF

j_call: TRBJ2-2
clone_size: .
d_call: TRBD1
v_call: TRBV6-5
cdr3_nt: TGTGCCAGCAGTTACTCGCAGGGGGTGGCCGGGGAGCTGTTTTTT
cdr3_aa: CASSYSQGVAGELFF

j_call: TRBJ2-1
clone_size: .
d_call: TRBD1
v_call: TRBV11-3
cdr3_nt: TGTGCCAGCAGCTCGTCCGGGACAGCGAGGTACGAGCAGTTCTTC
cdr3_aa: CASSSSGTARYEQFF

j_call: TRBJ1-3
clone_size: .
d_call: .
v_call: TRBV6-1
cdr3_nt: TGTGCCAGCAGTAGGACAGACTCTGGAAACACCATATATTTT
cdr3_aa: CASSRTDSGNTIYF

j_call: TRBJ2-1
clone_size: .
d_call: TRBD2
v_call: TRBV7-8
cdr3_nt: TGTGCCAGCAGCTTAGTAGTACTAGCGGGGGTTTCCAGCTCCTACAATGAGCAGTTCTTC
cdr3_aa: CASSLVVLAGVSSSYNEQFF

j_call: TRBJ1-1
clone_size: .
d_call: .
v_call: TRBV6-5
cdr3_nt: TGTGCCAGCAGTTACGGCCGGAACACTGAAGCTTTCTTT
cdr3_aa: CASSYGRNTEAFF

j_call: TRBJ1-5
clone_size: once
d_call: TRBD1
v_call: TRBV19
cdr3_nt: TGTGCCAGTAGTTTGGGACAGATTAGCAATCAGCCCCAGCATTTT
cdr3_aa: CASSLGQISNQPQHF

j_call: TRBJ1-1
clone_size: .
d_call: .
v_call: TRBV6-1
cdr3_nt: TGTGCCAGCAGGAACCCAGCCGGGAGCCAAGGTGGAGCTTTCTTT
cdr3_aa: CASRNPAGSQGGAFF

j_call: TRBJ1-2
clone_size: .
d_call: .
v_call: TRBV27
cdr3_nt: TGTGCCAGCAGTTTATCCGGGGGGGACGGCTACACCTTC
cdr3_aa: CASSLSGGDGYTF

j_call: TRBJ1-2
clone_size: .
d_call: .
v_call: TRBV10-3
cdr3_nt: TGTGCCATCAGTGAAGGCGTTCGGGGGGAAAATGGCTACACCTTC
cdr3_aa: CAISEGVRGENGYTF

j_call: TRBJ1-2
clone_size: .
d_call: .
v_call: TRBV18
cdr3_nt: TGTGCCAGCTCCCCCCGTCCGGAGTACTATGGCTACACCTTC
cdr3_aa: CASSPRPEYYGYTF

j_call: TRBJ2-2
clone_size: .
d_call: TRBD1
v_call: TRBV29-1
cdr3_nt: TGCAGCGGGATGACAGGGTGGTGGACCGGGGAGCTGTTTTTT
cdr3_aa: CSGMTGWWTGELFF

j_call: TRBJ2-5
clone_size: .
d_call: TRBD2
v_call: TRBV5-1
cdr3_nt: TGCGCCAGCAGCGCTCACACTAGCGGGGGCCAAGAGACCCAGTACTTC
cdr3_aa: CASSAHTSGGQETQYF